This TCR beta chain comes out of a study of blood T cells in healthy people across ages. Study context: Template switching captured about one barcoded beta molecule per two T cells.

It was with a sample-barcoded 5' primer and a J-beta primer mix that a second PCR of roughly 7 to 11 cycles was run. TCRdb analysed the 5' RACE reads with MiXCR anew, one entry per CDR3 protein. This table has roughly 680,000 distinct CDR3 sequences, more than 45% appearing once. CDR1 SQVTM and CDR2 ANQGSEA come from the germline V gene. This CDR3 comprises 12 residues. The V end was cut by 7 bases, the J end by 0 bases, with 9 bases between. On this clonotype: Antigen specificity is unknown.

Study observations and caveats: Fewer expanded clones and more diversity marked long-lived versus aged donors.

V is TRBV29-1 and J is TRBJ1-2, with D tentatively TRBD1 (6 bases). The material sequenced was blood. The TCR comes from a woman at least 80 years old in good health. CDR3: CSAGGPNYGYTF. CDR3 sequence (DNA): TGCAGCGCGGGGGGCCCTAACTATGGCTACACCTTC.